The clone carrying this TCR beta chain was seen only a few times. As yet, its antigen is unknown. Preparation of TCR beta libraries was done by quantitative 5'-RACE with molecular barcodes. TCRdb recomputed calls from the 5' RACE reads with MiXCR, one row per CDR3 protein. The profile shows more than 300,000 distinct CDR3 sequences, 6.5% to 10% of them singletons. Germline V gene data show CDR1 as SGHTA and CDR2 as FQGNSA. The length of the CDR3 is 13 residues. Trimming removed 5 bases from V and 2 bases from J, with 10 bases in between. The record originates from a study of CD8 T cells in ankylosing spondylitis. Study outcomes and limitations: A TCR beta motif made of eight highly homologous variants seemed typical of ankylosing spondylitis blood. Disease-linked clones reportedly concentrated significantly in matched ankylosing spondylitis synovial fluid. Disease-linked clones were CD8+ and relatively rare in peripheral blood.

Sequenced sample: blood, either unsorted or a sorted T cell fraction (not recorded which). The receptor was isolated from a male donor with ankylosing spondylitis. The V gene is TRBV7-2, the J gene TRBJ2-7; D is ambiguous. The DNA for the CDR3 is TGTGCCAGCAGCCCCCCCGGCGCCTACGAGCAGTACTTC. Translation: CASSPPGAYEQYF.